This T cell receptor beta chain is from a study of blood T cell repertoires in COVID-19. The CDR3 totals 19 residues. The germline gives CDR1 MNHNY, CDR2 SVGAGI (reference sequence). The V gene lost 5 bases and the J gene lost 1 base, with 26 bases spanning the gap. TCRdb's table, derived via immunoSEQ multiplex PCR, lists solely in-frame clones and lacks some. There are some 160,000 clones in the sample; approximately 91% occur only once, and roughly 2% lies in the top ten. The rearrangement links TRBV6-6 to TRBJ1-2; D not certain. The sequenced sample consisted of peripheral blood. The source is a man younger than 35 with acute or convalescent COVID-19. The CDR3 spells CASSRPSNTEGKVNYGYTF. The CDR3 nucleotides are TGTGCCAGCAGTCGTCCCTCAAACACGGAGGGAAAGGTTAACTATGGCTACACCTTC.